This TCR beta chain derives from a study of T-cell reconstitution after alpha-beta-depleted transplantation in children. Study-wide points: Alpha-beta T cells present about two months after transplant were reported to originate from several hundred expanded graft clones. Some patients' high day-60 TCRbeta diversity was traced to surviving recipient T cells and thymic progenitors.

This clonotype was seen only a few times. Its antigen remains unidentified. Unique molecular identifiers were incorporated when the TCRbeta library was constructed. TCRdb analysed the PCR reads with MiXCR anew, one entry per CDR3 protein. Among a few hundred thousand distinct CDR3 sequences, about 23% were seen once, and the ten largest hold roughly 2.6%. This CDR3 region has 16 residues. Trimming took off 0 bases at V and 2 bases at J, with 9 bases between the two ends. Germline V gene sequence: CDR1 SGDLS, CDR2 YYNGEE. The source is a girl aged 2-10 years with Fanconi anemia, due to receive a stem cell transplant. The chain carries TRBV9 and TRBJ2-6; D unclear. The sample was PBMCs, taken before TCRalphabeta/CD19-depleted stem cell transplant. The CDR3 here is CASSVGKGTGANVLTF. DNA of the CDR3: TGTGCCAGCAGCGTAGGGAAGGGAACTGGGGCCAACGTCCTGACTTTC.